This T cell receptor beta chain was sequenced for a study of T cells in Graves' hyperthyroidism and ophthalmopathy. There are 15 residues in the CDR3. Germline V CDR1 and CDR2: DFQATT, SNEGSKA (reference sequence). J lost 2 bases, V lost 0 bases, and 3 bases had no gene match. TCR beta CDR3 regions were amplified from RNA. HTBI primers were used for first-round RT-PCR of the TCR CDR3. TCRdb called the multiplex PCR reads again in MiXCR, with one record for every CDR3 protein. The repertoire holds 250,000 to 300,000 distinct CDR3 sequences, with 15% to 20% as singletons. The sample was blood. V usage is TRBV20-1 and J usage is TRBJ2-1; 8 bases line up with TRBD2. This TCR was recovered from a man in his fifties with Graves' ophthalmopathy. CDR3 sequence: CSARDVSGTYNEQFF. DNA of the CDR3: TGCAGTGCTAGAGATGTTAGCGGGACCTACAATGAGCAGTTCTTC.